Given below is one T cell receptor beta chain in context. The target of this receptor is not known. No quality values exist for individual bases; no much larger clone is one base distant. The entry originates in a study of blood T cell repertoires in COVID-19 (dated by TCRdb to about 2020). Regarding the complete study: Samples covering the acute and convalescent phases of COVID-19 were provided by collaborators in the United States, Italy and Spain. HLA class I and class II types, where available, came from metadata supplied by the sample provider rather than from assay-based typing. The sample metadata nearly always contained a de-identified subject ID, COVID-19 status, age in years and sex. Samples came from the ongoing ImmuneRACE study (first 160 participants) plus 1,254 subjects from 6 global collaborators. The dataset comprised deeply sampled blood TCRbeta repertoires from subjects exposed to, actively infected with, or recovered from COVID-19. The repertoires were released in a freely available public database meant as a resource for research on the immune response to SARS-CoV-2. The prospective study material was composed of cDNA or gDNA derived from T cells, B-cell-depleted T cells, or PBMCs. General conclusions and limits of the study: The quantity of clinical and demographic metadata differed by source and by participant and was supplied without curation.

V has 5 bases trimmed and J has 4 bases trimmed; junction bases matching no gene number 6. Looking up the germline V gene (reference sequence) yields CDR1 MNHEY and CDR2 SMNVEV. The CDR3, from cysteine to phenylalanine, totals 14 residues. This entry keeps only the CDR3 DNA: 42 bases, framed from base 1. At one collaborating source in Seattle, patients were enrolled during active infection and were followed longitudinally through the course of disease. Each collaborating institution followed its own protocols to collect whole blood in K2EDTA tubes. Collaborator samples were shipped for TCRbeta analysis as frozen whole blood, isolated PBMCs, or DNA extracted from either sample type. TCRbeta CDR3 regions were amplified from genomic DNA using the immunoSEQ Assay, a bias-controlled multiplex PCR. The paper's processing steps were these. Within the assay, amplification of reference gene primers was used to estimate how many nucleated cells each sample contained. To quantify the absolute abundance of each unique TCRbeta CDR3 rearrangement, sequence reads were collapsed and filtered. Productive Simpson clonality was computed per sample as the square root of Simpson's diversity index over productive rearrangements. TCRdb's version of the immuneACCESS table is confined to in-frame rearrangements and falls short of the full clone set. An unresolved V gene accounts for under half of the shortfall where checked; the remainder is of unknown origin. That table supplies the V and J calls and clone size; D and trimming were determined from the DNA. The sample has 330,000 or so clones on record, 80% to 90% of them singletons. Of the sample, around 10% falls within the top ten clones.

Sample: peripheral blood. The chain is made from TRBV27 and TRBJ2-7; a stretch of 9 junction bases matches TRBD1. The sequence came from a man between 25 and 39 years old with COVID-19, enrolled during active disease. The CDR3 protein is CASSHLQGAYEQYF. The nucleotides are TGTGCCAGCAGTCATCTACAGGGGGCTTACGAGCAGTACTTC.